This T cell receptor (beta chain) was profiled in a study of cytomegalovirus exposure and HLA in healthy donors. Study-wide context: Counted in an early data release were about 85 million unique TCRs from HLA-typed donors. Study results and caveats: Per a later analysis, about 17,000 TCR beta sequences showed association with HLA alleles at 0.05 false discovery rate. According to an earlier analysis, most TCR beta V segments yielded productive rearrangements about 87% or about 30% of the time.

Use of 60 Vbeta and 13 Jbeta primers characterized the PCR. The repertoire was sequenced with immunoSEQ multiplex PCR; TCRdb's copy has only in-frame clones and lacks some. The sample carries under 150,000 clones, 75% to 85% recorded once. On this clone itself: What it binds is unknown.

The sequence derives from a woman aged 40 to 55 in good health and CMV-seropositive. The sample was PBMCs.

The DNA for the CDR3 is TGTGCCAGCAGCCCCTCAACTAGCGTCGGGGAGCTGTTTTTT. Translating gives CASSPSTSVGELFF. This chain uses TRBV7-9 with TRBJ2-2, with 7 nucleotides matching TRBD2. CDR1 SEHNR and CDR2 FQNEAQ come from the germline V gene (reference sequence). The CDR3 spans 14 residues. The junction had 7 bases not matched to a gene; V was cut back by 5 bases and J by 7 bases.